Included here is one TCR beta chain sequence, with context. V gave up 4 bases and J gave up 1 base; unmatched junction bases: 1. Germline lookup yields CDR1 ENHRY and CDR2 SYGVKD. The CDR3 length is 14 residues. This specimen belongs to a study of Ad26.COV2.S vaccination and SARS-CoV-2 variants. As for treatment: 15 to 20 received Ad26.COV2.S at low or high dose, single or two shots; 5 received placebo; per-sample allocation not given. Sampling occurred on day 63 after the first vaccine or placebo injection. Method: immunoSEQ multiplex PCR; TCRdb's copy keeps in-frame clones and lacks some. The sample has approximately 480,000 clones, roughly 85% seen once.

The V gene is TRBV10-3, the J gene TRBJ2-7; 10 positions match TRBD1. The sequencing here drew on peripheral blood, taken in a trial of Ad26.COV2.S vaccine versus placebo. The receptor was isolated from a person between 18 and 60 years old who received the Ad26.COV2.S COVID-19 vaccine or a placebo. The CDR3 nucleotides read TGTGCCATCAGTGGGGGACAGGGGTCCTACGAGCAGTACTTC. It specifies CAISGGQGSYEQYF.